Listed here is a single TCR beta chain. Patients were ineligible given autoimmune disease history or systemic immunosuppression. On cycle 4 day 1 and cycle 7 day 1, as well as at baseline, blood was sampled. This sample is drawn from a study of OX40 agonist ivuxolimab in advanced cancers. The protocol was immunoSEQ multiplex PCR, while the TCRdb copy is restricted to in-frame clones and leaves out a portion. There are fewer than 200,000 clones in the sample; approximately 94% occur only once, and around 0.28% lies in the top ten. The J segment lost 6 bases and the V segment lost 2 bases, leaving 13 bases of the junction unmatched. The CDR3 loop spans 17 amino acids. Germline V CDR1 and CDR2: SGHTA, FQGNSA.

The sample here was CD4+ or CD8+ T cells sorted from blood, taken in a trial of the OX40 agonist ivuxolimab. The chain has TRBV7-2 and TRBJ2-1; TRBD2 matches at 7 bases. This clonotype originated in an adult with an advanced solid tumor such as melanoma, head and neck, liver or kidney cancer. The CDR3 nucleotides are TGTGCCAGCAGCTTATACGCTAGCGGTAGCTGGGTCAATGAGCAGTTCTTC. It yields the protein CASSLYASGSWVNEQFF.